This entry is about one T cell receptor (beta chain). Produced via immunoSEQ multiplex PCR; TCRdb's table is partial and in-frame only. The sample includes about 170,000 clones, around 80% of them seen just once. These data come from a study of blood T cell repertoires in COVID-19. On the study more broadly: The origin of the acute and convalescent COVID-19 samples was the United States, Italy and Spain.

This receptor was taken from a woman aged 45 to 65 in a cohort exposed to, infected with or recovered from COVID-19 (not recorded which). Sequenced: PBMCs or T cells enriched from blood (not recorded which).

The CDR3 DNA reads as TGTGCCAGCAGTTACCTCGGTCCCGACACCATATATTTT. Translated: CASSYLGPDTIYF. V gene TRBV6-5 combines with J gene TRBJ1-3; no definite D call. Trimming stripped 2 bases from V and 8 bases from J, with 10 bases between. Germline V gene sequence: CDR1 MNHEY, CDR2 SVGAGI. The CDR3 is 13 amino acids.